This T cell receptor beta chain is drawn from a study of shared T cell receptors in the human thymus. V lost 1 base, J lost 0 bases, and 9 bases lay in between. The CDR3 loop spans 15 amino acids. Germline V gene sequence: CDR1 LGHNA, CDR2 YSLEER. TCRdb keeps only in-frame clones here, not all; method: immunoSEQ multiplex PCR. The table lists hundreds of thousands of clones, roughly 86% of them singletons. These data were also filed under a second study, of human thymus T cells. That work contributes: Related research examined unrelated individuals and reported that their thymic repertoires overlapped highly.

The sequencing input was thymocytes. The sequence came from a boy younger than two with a congenital heart defect. V is TRBV4-3 and J is TRBJ1-2, with D perhaps TRBD1 (6 bases). CDR3 residues: CASSQGTAANYGYTF. The CDR3 DNA follows: TGCGCCAGCAGCCAAGGGACAGCAGCTAACTATGGCTACACCTTC.